The 5 T cell receptor beta chains below all came from one sample that was sequenced in a study of graft-versus-host responses after intestinal transplantation (dated by TCRdb to the early 2020s). Receptor amplification or capture employed the immunoSEQ multiplex PCR assay. Entries here come from immuneACCESS through TCRdb and include only in-frame sequences with V and J called. Some clones fail to appear in such tables; in the studies checked, an unresolved V gene covers under half of the shortfall, and the cause of the remainder is unknown. The sample table lists about 93,000 clones, roughly 80% of them with a count of one. The top ten constitute 0.65% to 0.95% of the sample. The antigens for these receptors are not known. Per the publication, the time point label means: cells obtained before transplantation from donor or recipient. The sample here was unstimulated CD4+ T cells sorted from spleen or lymph node cells, taken before intestinal transplant. The origin of the receptors is a human donor who received an intestinal transplant.

This chain connects TRBV6-1 to TRBJ2-7; D is perhaps TRBD1 (6 bases). V gave up 4 bases and J gave up 5 bases, with 18 bases separating them. The CDR3 runs 15 residues. Per the germline V gene, CDR1 is MNHNS and CDR2 is SASEGT. The chain's CDR3 is CASSGEQARGHEQYF. Written as DNA, the CDR3 is TGTGCCAGCAGTGGAGAACAGGCCAGGGGACACGAGCAGTACTTC.

The J gene is TRBJ1-5, the V gene TRBV19, with D hard to call. Between the trimmed V and J ends, which lost 2 bases and 2 bases, there was a span of 7 bases. Germline V lookup: CDR1 LNHDA, CDR2 SQIVND (reference sequence). The CDR3 is 14 residues long. As DNA, the CDR3 is TGTGCCAGTAGTATATTGGCCGGCAATCAGCCCCAGCATTTT. Translated, it gives CASSILAGNQPQHF. Full variable domain (outside the CDR3, taken from reference TRBV19 and TRBJ1-5): DGGITQSPKYLFRKEGQNVTLSCEQNLNHDAMYWYRQDPGQGLRLIYYSQIVNDFQKGDIAEGYSVSREKKESFPLTVTSAQKNPTAFYLCASSILAGNQPQHFGDGTRLSIL.

V and J are TRBV2 and TRBJ2-5; unclear D gene. Trimming took 4 bases from V and 2 from J, leaving 8 bases between them. Germline V lookup: CDR1 SNHLY, CDR2 FYNNEI. This CDR3 has 13 residues. The CDR3 here is CASSVVEQETQYF. CDR3 DNA: TGTGCCAGCAGTGTGGTGGAGCAAGAGACCCAGTACTTC.

CDR3 protein: CASSPQDREKTQYF. In DNA form, the CDR3 reads TGCGCCAGCAGCCCCCAGGACAGGGAAAAGACCCAGTACTTC. The gene calls are TRBV5-1 and TRBJ2-5; 8 bases match TRBD1. The V segment lost 4 bases and the J segment 6 bases; nucleotides outside the gene matches: 8. CDR1 is SGHRS and CDR2 is YFSETQ in the germline V gene. This CDR3 has 14 residues.

V gene TRBV2 combines with J gene TRBJ2-6; no firm D call. Germline CDR1 reads SNHLY; CDR2 reads FYNNEI. V lost 6 bases and J 0 bases, leaving 9 bases between the germline ends. CDR3 length: 15 amino acids. The CDR3 DNA reads as TGTGCCAGCAGAGGAGAGAGCTCTGGGGCCAACGTCCTGACTTTC. This encodes CASRGESSGANVLTF.